These 14 T cell receptor beta chains originate from one sample sequenced in a study of chemoradiotherapy in HPV16-positive cancers (dated by TCRdb to the early 2020s). The library relied on the immunoSEQ multiplex PCR assay. The immuneACCESS repertoire file appears here via TCRdb, limited to in-frame rearrangements. These files lack a portion of the clones; in checked studies, under half of the deficit traces to unresolved V genes, and the cause of the others is not known. The sample yields about 10,000 clones; more than 85% were counted once. Of the sample, roughly 1.8% falls within the top ten clones. Sequenced here: blood, sampled from a patient who underwent chemoradiotherapy. These TCRs come from a human donor with HPV-associated anogenital cancer.

This clone was found a few times. The rearrangement links TRBV9 to TRBJ2-3, with TRBD2 identical over 11 bases. Trimming cost V 4 bases and J 5 bases; bases outside gene matches: 12. The CDR3 extends over 17 amino acids. Germline lookup yields CDR1 SGDLS and CDR2 YYNGEE. The CDR3 nucleotides are TGTGCCAGCAGCTCTGATCCTAGCGGGGGGCCCGAAGATACGCAGTATTTT. This sequence encodes CASSSDPSGGPEDTQYF.

J is TRBJ2-7 and V is TRBV9; weak D call: TRBD1 (5 bases). Trimming pared 0 bases from V and 2 bases from J, leaving 12 bases between. CDR1 is SGDLS, CDR2 YYNGEE, per germline. This CDR3 comprises 15 residues. The CDR3 sequence: CASSVEQGYTYEQYF. CDR3 bases: TGTGCCAGCAGCGTAGAGCAGGGCTACACCTACGAGCAGTACTTC.

This clone was observed once. The rearrangement links TRBV2 to TRBJ2-5; possible D gene TRBD2, 6 bases. Trimming removed 6 bases at V and 5 bases at J, with 13 bases between. Germline CDR1 reads SNHLY; CDR2 reads FYNNEI. The CDR3 sequence is 13 residues long. The CDR3 loop reads CASRLGLRETQYF. The CDR3, as DNA: TGTGCCAGCAGGTTGGGACTCCGGGAGACCCAGTACTTC.

The chain couples TRBV5-1 to TRBJ1-2, with 9 bases lining up with TRBD1. V gave up 2 bases and J gave up 3 bases; unmatched junction bases: 2. Germline CDR1 and CDR2: SGHRS and YFSETQ. CDR3 length equals 14 residues. The chain's CDR3 is CASSLQGADYGYTF. As DNA, the CDR3 is TGCGCCAGCAGCTTACAGGGGGCAGACTATGGCTACACCTTC.

V and J are TRBV4-2 and TRBJ2-3; 8 positions agree with TRBD1. CDR1 is LGHNA and CDR2 is YNFKEQ in the germline V gene. This CDR3 has 17 amino acids. V dropped 3 bases and J dropped 3; count of bases not matched to a gene: 11. CDR3 residues: CASSHGVAQGATDTQYF. For the CDR3, the DNA is TGTGCCAGCAGCCATGGGGTGGCGCAGGGGGCAACAGATACGCAGTATTTT.

V usage is TRBV9 and J usage is TRBJ2-1; TRBD2 agrees at 7 bases. Germline V gene sequence: CDR1 SGDLS, CDR2 YYNGEE. The CDR3 length is 16 residues. V dropped 3 bases and J dropped 0; count of bases not matched to a gene: 6. The CDR3 DNA reads as TGTGCCAGCAGCGGTCAGGGCGGGGGCTCCTACAATGAGCAGTTCTTC. It is translated as CASSGQGGGSYNEQFF.

The chain is built from TRBV4-2 and TRBJ2-1; 12 bases are a match to TRBD2. J gave up 2 bases and V 1 base, and 9 bases lay outside the gene matches. CDR3 length: 19 amino acids. Germline CDR1 reads LGHNA; CDR2 reads YNFKEQ. The CDR3 DNA reads as TGTGCCAGCAGCCAAGGGTTGGCTAGCGGGGGGGAAACCTACAATGAGCAGTTCTTC. Its translation is CASSQGLASGGETYNEQFF.

The rearrangement uses TRBV7-2 and TRBJ2-7; possible D gene TRBD2, 6 bases. The germline gives CDR1 SGHTA, CDR2 FQGNSA. CDR3 length: 13 residues. Between the trimmed V and J ends, which lost 11 bases and 3 bases, there was a span of 17 bases. CDR3 amino acids: CACGDPKIYEQYF. For the CDR3, the DNA is TGTGCCTGCGGGGACCCAAAGATCTACGAGCAGTACTTC.

This clone came up once. The CDR3 DNA reads TGTGCCAGCAGTTCAAGCGGGGGGGAGGCTACCTACGAGCAGTACTTC. It specifies CASSSSGGEATYEQYF. This chain uses TRBV13 with TRBJ2-7; TRBD2 agrees at 10 bases. The CDR3 runs 16 residues. Germline trimming cut 6 bases from V and 2 bases from J; bases unmatched to any gene: 10. The germline V gene has CDR1 PRHDT and CDR2 FYEKMQ (reference sequence).

The chain couples TRBV7-9 to TRBJ2-7; unclear D gene. The CDR3 extends over 15 amino acids. Trimming cost V 1 base and J 7 bases, with 17 bases left between them. Germline V gene sequence: CDR1 SEHNR, CDR2 FQNEAQ (reference sequence). CDR3 sequence reads: CASSLERRSQWEQYF. The CDR3 DNA reads TGTGCCAGCAGCTTAGAACGCAGGTCCCAATGGGAGCAGTACTTC.

CDR3 bases: TGTGCCAGCAGCCCTCTAACAGGGTCACCCCTCCACTTT. Translation gives CASSPLTGSPLHF. The chain has TRBV7-2 and TRBJ1-6, with a tentative D call TRBD1 (6 bases). The CDR3 sequence is 13 residues long. The germline V gene has CDR1 SGHTA and CDR2 FQGNSA. V was shortened by 5 bases and J by 10 bases, with 12 bases between the two germline ends.

This rearrangement joins TRBV11-1 to TRBJ1-6, with a tentative D call TRBD1 (5 bases). The V end lost 3 bases, the J end lost 10 bases, and 19 bases lay between the germline ends. CDR1 is SGHAT, CDR2 FQDESV, per germline (reference sequence). CDR3 length equals 16 residues. CDR3 region: CASSFGSGWSQSPLHF. The DNA for the CDR3 is TGTGCCAGCAGCTTCGGGTCAGGGTGGAGTCAGTCACCCCTCCACTTT.

CDR3 sequence (DNA): TGTGCCAGCAGCCCTTATATGGGGGGGGGTGAAGAGACCCAGTACTTC. Protein product: CASSPYMGGGEETQYF. The V call is TRBV11-3, the J call TRBJ2-5; 7 bases map to TRBD2. Germline values: CDR1 SGHNT, CDR2 YENEEA. The CDR3 length is 16 residues. The V segment lost 5 bases and the J segment 3 bases; nucleotides outside the gene matches: 12.

V and J are TRBV28 and TRBJ2-3; 13 bases are a match to TRBD2. The trim removed 3 bases at V and 6 bases at J, leaving 3 bases unmatched. This CDR3 contains 15 residues. From germline, CDR1 is MDHEN and CDR2 SYDVKM. The CDR3 coding sequence is TGTGCCAGCAGTTTGACTAGCGGGGGGCGTGATACGCAGTATTTT. It is translated as CASSLTSGGRDTQYF.